The clone carrying this T cell receptor beta chain was counted only a few times. The antigen remains unidentified. PCR was performed a second time for roughly 7 to 11 cycles using a sample-barcoded 5' primer and a J-beta primer mix. TCRdb itself ran the 5' RACE reads through MiXCR, one entry per CDR3 protein. Of 2 million or so distinct CDR3 sequences listed, approximately 50% are singletons. Approximately 9.2 milliliters was the volume of peripheral blood drawn from each donor. Each sample yielded at least 7 million isolated PBMCs. This record belongs to a study of blood T cells in healthy people across ages. Study conclusions and caveats: No conclusive comparison of naive versus antigen-experienced cells was possible with unsorted PBMCs. A roughly linear age-dependent decrease characterized TCR beta diversity per million T cells.

The CDR3 spans 15 residues. V trimming: 3 bases; J trimming: 6 bases; junction bases outside the gene matches: 6. Germline CDR1 is KGHSH and CDR2 is LQKENI. The sequence was collected from a woman aged 35 to 49 in good health. The sequencing sample was made of blood. V usage is TRBV18 and J usage is TRBJ2-1; TRBD2 aligns across 9 bases. This chain's CDR3 is CASSPRGLAGNEQFF. The CDR3 DNA follows: TGTGCCAGCTCACCCAGGGGACTAGCTGGCAATGAGCAGTTCTTC. Filled out from reference TRBV18 and TRBJ2-1, the complete variable domain reads NAGVMQNPRHLVRRRGQEARLRCSPMKGHSHVYWYRQLPEEGLKFMVYLQKENIIDESGMPKERFSAEFPKEGPSILRIQQVVRGDSAAYFCASSPRGLAGNEQFFGPGTRLTVL.